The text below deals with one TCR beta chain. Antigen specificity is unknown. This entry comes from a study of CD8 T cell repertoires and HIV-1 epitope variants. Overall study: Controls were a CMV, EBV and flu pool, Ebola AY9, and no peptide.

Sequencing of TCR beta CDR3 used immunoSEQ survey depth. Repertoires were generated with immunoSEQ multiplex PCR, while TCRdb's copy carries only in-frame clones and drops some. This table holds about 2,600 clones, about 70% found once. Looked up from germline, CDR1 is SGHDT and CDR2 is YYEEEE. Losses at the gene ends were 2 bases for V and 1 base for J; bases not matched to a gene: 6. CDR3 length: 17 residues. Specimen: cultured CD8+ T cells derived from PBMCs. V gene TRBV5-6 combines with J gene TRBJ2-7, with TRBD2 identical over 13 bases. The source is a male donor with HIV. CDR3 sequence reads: CASSFWTSGGPSYEQYF. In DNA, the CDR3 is TGTGCCAGCAGCTTTTGGACTAGCGGGGGCCCTTCCTACGAGCAGTACTTC.